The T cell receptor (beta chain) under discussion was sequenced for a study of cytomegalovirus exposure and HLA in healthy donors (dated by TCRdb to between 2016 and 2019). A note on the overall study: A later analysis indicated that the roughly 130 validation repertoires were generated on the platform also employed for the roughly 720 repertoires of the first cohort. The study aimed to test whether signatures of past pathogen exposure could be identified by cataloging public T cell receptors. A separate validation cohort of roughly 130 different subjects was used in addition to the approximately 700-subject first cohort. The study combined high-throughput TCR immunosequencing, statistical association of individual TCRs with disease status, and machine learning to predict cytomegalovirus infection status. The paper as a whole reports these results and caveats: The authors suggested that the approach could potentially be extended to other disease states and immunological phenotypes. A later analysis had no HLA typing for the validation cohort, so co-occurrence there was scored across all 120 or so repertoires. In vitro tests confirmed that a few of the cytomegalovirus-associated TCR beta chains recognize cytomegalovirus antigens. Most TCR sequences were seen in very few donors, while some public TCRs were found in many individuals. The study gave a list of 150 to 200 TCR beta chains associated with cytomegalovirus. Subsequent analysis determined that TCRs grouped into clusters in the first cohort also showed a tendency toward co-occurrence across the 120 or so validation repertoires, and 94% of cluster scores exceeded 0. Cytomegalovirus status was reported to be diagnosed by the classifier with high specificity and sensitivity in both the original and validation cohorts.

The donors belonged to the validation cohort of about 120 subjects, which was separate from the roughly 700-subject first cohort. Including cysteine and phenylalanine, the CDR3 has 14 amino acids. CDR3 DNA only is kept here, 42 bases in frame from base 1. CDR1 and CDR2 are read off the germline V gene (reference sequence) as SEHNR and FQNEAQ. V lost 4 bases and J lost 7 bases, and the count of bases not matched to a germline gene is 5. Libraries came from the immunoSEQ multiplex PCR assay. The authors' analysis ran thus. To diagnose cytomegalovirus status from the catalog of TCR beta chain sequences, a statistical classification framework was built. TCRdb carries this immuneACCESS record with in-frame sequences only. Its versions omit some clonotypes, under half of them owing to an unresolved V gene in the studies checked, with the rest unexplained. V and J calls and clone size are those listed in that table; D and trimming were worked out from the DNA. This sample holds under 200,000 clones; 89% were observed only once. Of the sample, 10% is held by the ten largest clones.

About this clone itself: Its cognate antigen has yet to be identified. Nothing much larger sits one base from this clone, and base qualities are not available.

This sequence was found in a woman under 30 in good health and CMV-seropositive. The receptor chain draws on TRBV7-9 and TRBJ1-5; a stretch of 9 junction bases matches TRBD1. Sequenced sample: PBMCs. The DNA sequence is TGTGCCAGCAGCTCGACAGGGGGAAAACAGCCCCAGCATTTT. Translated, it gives CASSSTGGKQPQHF.